A selection of T cell receptor beta chains follows, all from one sample in a study of blood T cells in healthy people across ages. TCRdb passed the 5' RACE reads through MiXCR, listing each CDR3 protein once. The repertoire consists of fewer than 1,000,000 distinct CDR3 sequences, with under 55% occurring once and the leading ten covering about 19%. The sequenced sample consisted of blood. The receptors come from a man between 60 and 75 years old in good health. Each CDR3 is given with its conserved first and last residue. The D gene is left open where the match is weak. The size entry is marked missing in some rows and otherwise reads once, few, many or a size class.

TRBJ2-3 | TRBV27 | . | . | TGTGCCAGCAGTTTCCAGCGCACAGATACGCAGTATTTT | CASSFQRTDTQYF
TRBJ2-3 | TRBV7-2 | few | TRBD1 | TGTGCCAGCAGGCCGGGACAGCAAACAGATACGCAGTATTTT | CASRPGQQTDTQYF
TRBJ1-4 | TRBV7-8 | many | . | TGTGCCAGCAGGCCGGTTGGGGGGGGTGAAAAACTGTTTTTT | CASRPVGGGEKLFF
TRBJ2-3 | TRBV2 | . | . | TGTGCCAGCAGAACTAGTAACCGACGAGATACGCAGTATTTT | CASRTSNRRDTQYF
TRBJ2-5 | TRBV12-3/TRBV12-4 | few | . | TGTGCCAGCAGTTCCCTCCTTAGGGAGACCCAGTACTTC | CASSSLLRETQYF
TRBJ2-2 | TRBV14 | once | TRBD1 | TGTGCCAGCAGTCGCAACAGGGGAGACACCGGGGAGCTGTTTTTT | CASSRNRGDTGELFF
TRBJ2-5 | TRBV3-1 | many | . | TGTGCCAGCAGCCCGGAGAATCAAGAGACCCAGTACTTC | CASSPENQETQYF
TRBJ2-1 | TRBV7-2 | . | . | TGTGCCAGCAGCACCCGGGGGGCCGATGAGCAGTTCTTC | CASSTRGADEQFF
TRBJ2-5 | TRBV4-2 | . | TRBD2 | TGTGCCAGCAGCCAAGAACGGGGGGAGTACCAAGAGACCCAGTACTTC | CASSQERGEYQETQYF
TRBJ2-7 | TRBV6-2/TRBV6-3 | . | . | TGTGCCAGCAGTTACCCCAGCTCCTACGAGCAGTACTTC | CASSYPSSYEQYF
TRBJ2-2 | TRBV5-1 | . | . | TGCGCCAGCAGCTCGCGGACAGAGAACACCGGGGAGCTGTTTTTT | CASSSRTENTGELFF
TRBJ1-2 | TRBV10-3 | . | TRBD1 | TGTGCCATCAGCGAGGGGACAGGGTACGGCTACACCTTC | CAISEGTGYGYTF
TRBJ2-1 | TRBV7-3 | . | TRBD2 | TGTGCCAGCAGCCTAAGGGTAGCGGGGGGCATCGATGAGCAGTTCTTC | CASSLRVAGGIDEQFF
TRBJ2-7 | TRBV5-1 | few | . | TGCGCCAGCAGCTTGGTCCCAGGGTCTTACGAGCAGTACTTC | CASSLVPGSYEQYF
TRBJ1-6 | TRBV13 | . | . | TGTGCCAGCAGCCGCCAGGGTTCCCTTAATTCACCCCTCCACTTT | CASSRQGSLNSPLHF
TRBJ1-1 | TRBV7-9 | few | TRBD1 | TGTGCCAGCAGCCCAGACAGGGACCCTGAAGCTTTCTTT | CASSPDRDPEAFF
TRBJ2-7 | TRBV5-6 | once | TRBD1 | TGTGCCAGCAGCTTGGGGGACAGGGGGCGTGACGAGCAGTACTTC | CASSLGDRGRDEQYF
TRBJ2-7 | TRBV14 | few | . | TGTGCCAGCAGCCAAGAATTCAGAATCTACGAGCAGTACTTC | CASSQEFRIYEQYF
TRBJ1-1 | TRBV12-3/TRBV12-4 | few | . | TGTGCCAGCAGGGCGTCTATGAACACTGAAGCTTTCTTT | CASRASMNTEAFF
TRBJ1-5 | TRBV2 | . | TRBD1 | TGTGCCAGCAGTACTACCACGGACAGGGCAATTATGCCCCAGCATTTT | CASSTTTDRAIMPQHF
TRBJ2-1 | TRBV7-3 | . | TRBD2 | TGTGCCAGCAGCTTAATGGGCGGGGGGGCGTACCATGAGCAGTTCTTC | CASSLMGGGAYHEQFF
TRBJ1-2 | TRBV5-6 | many | TRBD1 | TGTGCCAGCAGCTCTATTAATACAGGGGGTAGAGGCTACACCTTC | CASSSINTGGRGYTF
TRBJ2-7 | TRBV25-1 | . | . | TGTGCCAGCAGTGAGGCAGGACAGACCTACGAGCAGTACTTC | CASSEAGQTYEQYF
TRBJ2-7 | TRBV5-6 | once | . | TGTGCCAGCAGCGGGGGCCCCGACGAGCAGTACTTC | CASSGGPDEQYF
TRBJ2-1 | TRBV4-1 | once | . | TGCGCCAGCAGCCGACTAGGGGCAGCGGGCACCTACAATGAGCAGTTCTTC | CASSRLGAAGTYNEQFF